The 6 T cell receptor beta chains listed next were all sequenced from one sample in a study of regulatory T cells in long-lasting Graves disease. Sample time point: persistent/refractory GD, antithyroid drugs over 5 years with positive TRAb. The TCR library was prepared using RNA isolated from PBMCs. Arm-PCR of CDR3 regions and iRepertoire HTBI primers were used to build TCR beta libraries. TCRdb re-analysed the multiplex PCR reads in MiXCR, keeping a single row per CDR3 protein. The sample lists nearly 350,000 distinct CDR3 sequences, less than 20% occurring once. Sequenced here: peripheral blood mononuclear cells (PBMCs), sampled when the disease was refractory, from a patient treated with antithyroid drugs. These receptors were collected from a female donor with Graves disease.

This clonotype came up many times. V and J are TRBV2 and TRBJ1-5; D not resolved. The CDR3 runs 14 residues. The germline V gene has CDR1 SNHLY and CDR2 FYNNEI. V lost 6 bases, J lost 2 bases, and 11 bases lay in between. The CDR3 region is CASSAGIGNQPQHF. CDR3 sequence (DNA): TGTGCCAGCAGCGCCGGAATAGGCAATCAGCCCCAGCATTTT.

V is TRBV5-1 and J is TRBJ2-5; tentatively, D is TRBD1 (5 bases). V lost 2 bases and J 3 bases, leaving 8 bases between the germline ends. In germline, CDR1 is SGHRS, CDR2 YFSETQ. This CDR3 is built from 13 residues. The CDR3 DNA is TGCGCCAGCAGCTTCCAGGGAAAAGAGACCCAGTACTTC. Translating it yields CASSFQGKETQYF.

In its sample, this clonotype was seen a few times. The gene calls are TRBV19 and TRBJ2-6; D is possibly TRBD2 (5 bases). Germline loops: CDR1 LNHDA, CDR2 SQIVND (reference sequence). The ends were cut back, 3 bases at V and 0 bases at J, with 9 bases in the middle. This CDR3 spans 16 amino acids. The CDR3 DNA follows: TGTGCCAGTAGTATTACGGCGGGCTCTGGGGCCAACGTCCTGACTTTC. Translation gives CASSITAGSGANVLTF.

The J gene is TRBJ1-5, the V gene TRBV4-1, with TRBD1 as a possible D gene (5 bases). The CDR3 has 14 residues. Germline CDR1 is MGHRA and CDR2 is YSYEKL. V gave up 1 base and J gave up 4 bases, with 8 bases separating them. The CDR3 region is CASSQVAGNQPQHF. The CDR3 DNA reads as TGCGCCAGCAGCCAAGTGGCAGGGAATCAGCCCCAGCATTTT.

With regard to this clonotype: Possible read error: a much larger clone is one base away. This chain connects TRBV6-1 to TRBJ1-1, with 7 nucleotides matching TRBD1. Per the germline V gene, CDR1 is MNHNS and CDR2 is SASEGT. Trimming cost V 1 base and J 0 bases; bases outside gene matches: 2. The CDR3 runs to 15 residues. The CDR3, as DNA: TGTGCCAGCAGTGAAGTCGGGACAGTGAACACTGAAGCTTTCTTT. Translation: CASSEVGTVNTEAFF.

The chain links TRBV3-1 to TRBJ1-3, with D hard to call. The length of the CDR3 is 14 residues. The germline gives CDR1 LGHDT, CDR2 YNNKEL (reference sequence). V lost 4 bases and J lost 2, with 9 bases in between. The CDR3 coding sequence is TGTGCCAGCAGCCCCCGGATAACTGGAAACACCATATATTTT. Protein sequence: CASSPRITGNTIYF.